This record concerns one T cell receptor beta chain sequence. Its antigen is still unknown. Per-nucleotide qualities are absent, and no much larger clonotype sits a single base away. Library preparation employed RT-PCR. The data were produced on an Illumina HiSeq 2500. Starting from the raw public reads, TCRdb applied fastp trimming at Q25, assembled clones with MiXCR and retained in-frame beta chains. Under each unique CDR3 protein, matching rows form one entry showing the most common genes and DNA. In this sample the table shows hundreds of thousands of distinct CDR3 sequences, 15% to 18% of which occur a single time. Roughly 12% of the sample is in the top ten clones. The data originate from a study of response to subunit inactivated influenza vaccine (dated by TCRdb to 2017 to 2018). A note on the overall study: Deep quantitative profiling of the T cell receptor repertoire was used in the study to follow responses to a trivalent subunit inactivated influenza vaccine.

The germline V gene specifies SNHLY as CDR1 and FYNNEI as CDR2. At the junction V is shortened by 10 bases and J by 5 bases, with 30 bases in between. Counted from cysteine to phenylalanine, this CDR3 has 17 amino acids. The retained sequence is limited to the CDR3, 51 bases, with the frame set at the first base. Findings and caveats that apply to the study as a whole: It was suggested by the authors that each seasonal influenza vaccination may recruit only a limited number of new T cells.

The clonotype originates from a man aged 50 or older who received an inactivated influenza vaccine. Donor details come from another sample of the same person, matched by shared clones. The V gene is TRBV2 and the J gene is TRBJ2-7, and possibly TRBD1, on 5 matching bases. Sequences were derived from PBMCs from blood, sampled 12 days after vaccination. CDR3 reads: CATLLVGEYLFPDEQYF. The nucleotide sequence is given as TGTGCCACCCTCTTAGTAGGGGAATACTTGTTTCCGGACGAGCAGTACTTC.